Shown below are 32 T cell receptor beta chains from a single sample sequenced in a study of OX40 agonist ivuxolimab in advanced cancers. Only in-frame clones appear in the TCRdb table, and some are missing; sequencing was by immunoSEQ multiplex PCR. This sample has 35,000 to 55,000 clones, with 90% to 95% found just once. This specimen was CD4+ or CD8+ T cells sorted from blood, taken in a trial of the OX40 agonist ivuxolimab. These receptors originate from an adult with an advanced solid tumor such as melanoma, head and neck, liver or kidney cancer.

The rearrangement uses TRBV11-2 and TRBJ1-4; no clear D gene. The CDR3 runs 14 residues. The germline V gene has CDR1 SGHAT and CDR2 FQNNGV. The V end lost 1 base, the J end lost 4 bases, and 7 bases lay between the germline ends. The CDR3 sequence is CASSLVGLNEKLFF. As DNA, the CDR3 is TGTGCCAGCAGCTTAGTTGGTCTTAATGAAAAACTGTTTTTT.

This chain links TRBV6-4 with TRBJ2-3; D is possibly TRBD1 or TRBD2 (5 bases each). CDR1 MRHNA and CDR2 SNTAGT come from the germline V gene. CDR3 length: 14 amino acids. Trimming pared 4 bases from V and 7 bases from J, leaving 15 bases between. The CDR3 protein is CASSVGRGLNTQYF. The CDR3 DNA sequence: TGTGCCAGCAGTGTGGGACGGGGTCTCAATACGCAGTATTTT.

In DNA form, the CDR3 reads TGTGCCGGGATCAGGGGACTAGCGGGAGGGCCTTCCTACAATGAGCAGTTCTTC. It yields the protein CAGIRGLAGGPSYNEQFF. The chain joins TRBV2 to TRBJ2-1; 16 bases agree with TRBD2. The V gene's germline CDR1 is SNHLY and CDR2 FYNNEI. V lost 11 bases and J lost 1; bases outside the gene matches: 11. The CDR3 runs to 18 residues.

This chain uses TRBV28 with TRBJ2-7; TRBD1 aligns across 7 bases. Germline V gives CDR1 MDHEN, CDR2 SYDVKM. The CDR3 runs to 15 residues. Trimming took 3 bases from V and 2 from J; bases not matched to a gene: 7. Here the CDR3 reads CASSFPTGVTYEQYF. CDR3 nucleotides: TGTGCCAGCAGTTTCCCAACAGGGGTTACCTACGAGCAGTACTTC.

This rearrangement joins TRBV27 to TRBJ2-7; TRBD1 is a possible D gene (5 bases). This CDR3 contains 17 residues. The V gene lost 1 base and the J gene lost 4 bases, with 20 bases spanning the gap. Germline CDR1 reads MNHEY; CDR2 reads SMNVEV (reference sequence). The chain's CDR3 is CASSLFSGKPAVYEQYF. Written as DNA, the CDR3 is TGTGCCAGCAGTTTATTCTCAGGGAAGCCGGCCGTTTACGAGCAGTACTTC.

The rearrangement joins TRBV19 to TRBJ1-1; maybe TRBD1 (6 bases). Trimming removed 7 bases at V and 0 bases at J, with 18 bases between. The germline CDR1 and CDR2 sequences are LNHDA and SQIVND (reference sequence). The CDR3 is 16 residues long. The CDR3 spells CASNFRGSTMNTEAFF. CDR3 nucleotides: TGTGCCAGTAATTTCAGGGGCAGTACTATGAACACTGAAGCTTTCTTT.

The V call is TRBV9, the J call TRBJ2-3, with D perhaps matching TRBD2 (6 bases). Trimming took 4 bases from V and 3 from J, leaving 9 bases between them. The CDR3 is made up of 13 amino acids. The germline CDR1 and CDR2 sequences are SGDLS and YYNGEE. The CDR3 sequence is CASSIGRTDTQYF. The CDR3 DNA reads TGTGCCAGCAGCATTGGGAGGACAGATACGCAGTATTTT.

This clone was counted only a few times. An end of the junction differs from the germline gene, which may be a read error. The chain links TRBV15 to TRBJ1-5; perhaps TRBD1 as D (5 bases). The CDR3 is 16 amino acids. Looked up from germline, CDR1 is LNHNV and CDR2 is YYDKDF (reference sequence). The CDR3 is CATRRDGDAYNQPQHF. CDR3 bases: TGTGCCACCAGAAGAGACGGGGACGCCTACAATCAGCCCCAGCATTTT.

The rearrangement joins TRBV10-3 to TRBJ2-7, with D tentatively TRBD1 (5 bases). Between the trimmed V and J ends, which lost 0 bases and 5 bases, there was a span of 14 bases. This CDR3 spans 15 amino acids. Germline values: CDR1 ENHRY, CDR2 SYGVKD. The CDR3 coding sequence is TGTGCCATCAGTGAGTCGGGCAGGGCTGTCCACGAGCAGTACTTC. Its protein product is CAISESGRAVHEQYF.

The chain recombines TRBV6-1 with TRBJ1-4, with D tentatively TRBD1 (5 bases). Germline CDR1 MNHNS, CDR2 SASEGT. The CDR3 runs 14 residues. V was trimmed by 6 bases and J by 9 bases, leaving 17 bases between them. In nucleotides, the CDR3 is TGTGCCAGCAGACGACTCGACAGCCTCAAAAAACTGTTTTTT. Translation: CASRRLDSLKKLFF.

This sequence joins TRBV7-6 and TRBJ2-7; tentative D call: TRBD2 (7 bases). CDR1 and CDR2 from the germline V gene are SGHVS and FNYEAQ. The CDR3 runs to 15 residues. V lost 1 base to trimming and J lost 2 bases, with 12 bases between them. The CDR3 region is CASSLGSGGPYEQYF. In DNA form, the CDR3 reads TGTGCCAGCAGCTTAGGCTCCGGGGGGCCCTACGAGCAGTACTTC. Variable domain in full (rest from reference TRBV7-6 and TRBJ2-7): GAGVSQSPRYKVTKRGQDVALRCDPISGHVSLYWYRQALGQGPEFLTYFNYEAQQDKSGLPNDRFSAERPEGSISTLTIQRTEQRDSAMYRCASSLGSGGPYEQYFGPGTRLTVT.

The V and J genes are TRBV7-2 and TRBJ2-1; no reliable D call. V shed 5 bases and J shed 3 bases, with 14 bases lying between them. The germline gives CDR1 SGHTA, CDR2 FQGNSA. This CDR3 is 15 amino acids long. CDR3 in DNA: TGTGCCAGCAGCCTTGGCAAACCCCTCTACAATGAGCAGTTCTTC. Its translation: CASSLGKPLYNEQFF.

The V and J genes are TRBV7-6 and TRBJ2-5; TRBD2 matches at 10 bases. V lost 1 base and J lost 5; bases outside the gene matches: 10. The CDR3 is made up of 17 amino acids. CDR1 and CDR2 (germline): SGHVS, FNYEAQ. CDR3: CASSLGIAGGGQETQYF. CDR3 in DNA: TGTGCCAGCAGCTTAGGGATAGCGGGAGGTGGGCAGGAGACCCAGTACTTC.

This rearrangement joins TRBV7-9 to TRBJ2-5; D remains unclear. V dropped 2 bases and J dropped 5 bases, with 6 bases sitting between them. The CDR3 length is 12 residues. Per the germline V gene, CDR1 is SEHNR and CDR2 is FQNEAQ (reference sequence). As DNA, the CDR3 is TGTGCCAGCAGCTTAATGGTGGAGACCCAGTACTTC. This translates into CASSLMVETQYF.

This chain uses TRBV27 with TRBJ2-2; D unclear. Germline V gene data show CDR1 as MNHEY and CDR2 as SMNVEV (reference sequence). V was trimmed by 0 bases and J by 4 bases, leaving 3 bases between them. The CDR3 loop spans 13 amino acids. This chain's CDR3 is CASSLSGTGELFF. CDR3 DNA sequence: TGTGCCAGCAGTTTATCGGGCACCGGGGAGCTGTTTTTT.

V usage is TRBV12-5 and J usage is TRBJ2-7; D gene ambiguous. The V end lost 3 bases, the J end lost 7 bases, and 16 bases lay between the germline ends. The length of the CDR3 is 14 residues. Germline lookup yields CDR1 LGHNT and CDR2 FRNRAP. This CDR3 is CASGFTGDGYEQYF. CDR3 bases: TGTGCTAGTGGTTTCACCGGAGATGGGTATGAGCAGTACTTC.

CDR3 sequence reads: CASSIGADSYEQYF. CDR3 nucleotide sequence: TGTGCCAGTAGTATCGGGGCTGATAGCTACGAGCAGTACTTC. The chain carries TRBV19 and TRBJ2-7; D may match TRBD1 or TRBD2 (5 bases each). This CDR3 spans 14 amino acids. Germline V gives CDR1 LNHDA, CDR2 SQIVND (reference sequence). Between the trimmed V and J ends, which lost 3 bases and 3 bases, there was a span of 12 bases.

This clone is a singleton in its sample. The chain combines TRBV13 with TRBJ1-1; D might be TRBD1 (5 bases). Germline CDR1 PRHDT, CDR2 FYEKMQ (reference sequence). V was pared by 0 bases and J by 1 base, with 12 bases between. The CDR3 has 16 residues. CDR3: CASSLGIRGSNTEAFF. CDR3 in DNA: TGTGCCAGCAGCTTAGGCATAAGGGGCTCGAACACTGAAGCTTTCTTT.

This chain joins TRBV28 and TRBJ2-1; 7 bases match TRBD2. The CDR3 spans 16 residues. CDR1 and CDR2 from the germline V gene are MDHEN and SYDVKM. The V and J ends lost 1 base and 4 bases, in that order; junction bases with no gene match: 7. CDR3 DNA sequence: TGTGCCAGCAGTTTATATGGCGGGAGTACGTACAATGAGCAGTTCTTC. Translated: CASSLYGGSTYNEQFF.

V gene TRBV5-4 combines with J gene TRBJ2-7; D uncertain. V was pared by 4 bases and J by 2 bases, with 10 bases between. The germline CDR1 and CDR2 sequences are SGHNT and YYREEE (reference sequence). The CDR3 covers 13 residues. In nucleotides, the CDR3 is TGTGCCAGCAGCCCCGGTGGGGCCTACGAGCAGTACTTC. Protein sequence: CASSPGGAYEQYF.

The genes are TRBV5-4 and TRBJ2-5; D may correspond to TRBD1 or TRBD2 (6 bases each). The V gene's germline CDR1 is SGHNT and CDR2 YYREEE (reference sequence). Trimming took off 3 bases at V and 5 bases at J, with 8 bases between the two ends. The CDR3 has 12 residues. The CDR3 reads CASSWRGETQYF. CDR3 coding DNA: TGTGCCAGCAGCTGGAGGGGGGAGACCCAGTACTTC.

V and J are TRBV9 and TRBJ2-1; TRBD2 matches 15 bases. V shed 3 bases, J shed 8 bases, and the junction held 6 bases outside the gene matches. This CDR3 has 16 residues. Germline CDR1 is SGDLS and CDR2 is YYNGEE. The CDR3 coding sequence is TGTGCCAGCAGCGACGGACTAGCGGGAGGGTGGGATGAGCAGTTCTTC. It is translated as CASSDGLAGGWDEQFF.

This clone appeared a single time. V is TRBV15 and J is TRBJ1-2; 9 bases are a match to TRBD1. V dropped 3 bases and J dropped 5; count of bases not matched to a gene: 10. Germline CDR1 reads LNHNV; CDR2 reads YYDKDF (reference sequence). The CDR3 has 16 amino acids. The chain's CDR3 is CATSSGPDRGWYGYTF. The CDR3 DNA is TGTGCCACCAGCAGCGGACCGGACAGGGGATGGTATGGCTACACCTTC.

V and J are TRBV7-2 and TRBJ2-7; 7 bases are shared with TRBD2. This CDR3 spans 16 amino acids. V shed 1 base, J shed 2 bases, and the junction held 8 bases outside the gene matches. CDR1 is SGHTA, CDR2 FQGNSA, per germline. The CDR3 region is CASSLDVRESTYEQYF. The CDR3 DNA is TGTGCCAGCAGCTTAGATGTGCGGGAGAGTACCTACGAGCAGTACTTC.

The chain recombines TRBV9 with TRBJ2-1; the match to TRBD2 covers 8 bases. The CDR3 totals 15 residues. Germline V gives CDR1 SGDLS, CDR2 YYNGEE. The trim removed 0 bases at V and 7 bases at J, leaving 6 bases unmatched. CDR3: CASSVDGRAWNEQFF. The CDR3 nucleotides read TGTGCCAGCAGCGTAGACGGGAGGGCCTGGAATGAGCAGTTCTTC.

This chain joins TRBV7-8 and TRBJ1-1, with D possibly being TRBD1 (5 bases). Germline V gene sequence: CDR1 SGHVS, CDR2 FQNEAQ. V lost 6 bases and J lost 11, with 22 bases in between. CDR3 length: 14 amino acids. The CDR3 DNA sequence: TGTGCCAGCAGTCACTCGACCCGCCCCGGGACGGCTTTCTTT. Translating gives CASSHSTRPGTAFF.

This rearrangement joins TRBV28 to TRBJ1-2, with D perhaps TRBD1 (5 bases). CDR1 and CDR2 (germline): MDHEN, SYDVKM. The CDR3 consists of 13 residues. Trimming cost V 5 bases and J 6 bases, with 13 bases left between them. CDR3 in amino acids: CASSPTEGHGYTF. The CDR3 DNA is TGTGCCAGCAGTCCGACAGAGGGCCATGGCTACACCTTC.

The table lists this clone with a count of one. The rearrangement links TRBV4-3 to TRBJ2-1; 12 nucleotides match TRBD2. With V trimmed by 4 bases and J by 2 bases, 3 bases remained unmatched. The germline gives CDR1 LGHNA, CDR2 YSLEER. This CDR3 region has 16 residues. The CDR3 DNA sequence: TGCGCCAGCAGCCCTGGACTAGCGGGGACCTACAATGAGCAGTTCTTC. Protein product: CASSPGLAGTYNEQFF.

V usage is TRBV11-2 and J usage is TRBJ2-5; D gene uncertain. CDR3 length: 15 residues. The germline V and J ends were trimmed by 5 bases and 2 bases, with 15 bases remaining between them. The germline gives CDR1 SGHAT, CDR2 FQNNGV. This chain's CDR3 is CASSPIGQLQETQYF. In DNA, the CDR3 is TGTGCCAGCAGCCCAATCGGCCAATTGCAAGAGACCCAGTACTTC.

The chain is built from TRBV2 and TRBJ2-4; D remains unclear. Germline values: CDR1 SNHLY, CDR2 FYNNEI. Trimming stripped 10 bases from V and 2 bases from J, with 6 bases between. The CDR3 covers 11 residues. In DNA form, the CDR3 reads TGTGCCACGTTATCCAAAAACATTCAGTACTTC. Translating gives CATLSKNIQYF.

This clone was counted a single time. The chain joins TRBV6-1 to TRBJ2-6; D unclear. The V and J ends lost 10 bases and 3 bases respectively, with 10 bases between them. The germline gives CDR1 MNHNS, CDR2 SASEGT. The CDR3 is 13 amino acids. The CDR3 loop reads CAILLIGANVLTF. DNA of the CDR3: TGTGCCATCTTACTGATTGGGGCCAACGTCCTGACTTTC.

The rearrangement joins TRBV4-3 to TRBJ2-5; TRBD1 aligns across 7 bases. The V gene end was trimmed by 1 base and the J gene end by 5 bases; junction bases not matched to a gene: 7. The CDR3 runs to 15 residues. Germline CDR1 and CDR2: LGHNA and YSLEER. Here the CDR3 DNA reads TGCGCCAGCAGCCAAGCCCTAGGGGGCGCGGAGACCCAGTACTTC. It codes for CASSQALGGAETQYF.